Each of the 19 T cell receptor beta chains below was sequenced from the same sample in a study of T cells in Graves' hyperthyroidism and ophthalmopathy. The TCR beta CDR3 regions underwent amplification using RNA transcripts as the source. A first-round RT-PCR of the TCR CDR3 used the HTBI primer set. MiXCR, applied by TCRdb to the multiplex PCR reads, yields one record per CDR3 protein. This sample carries some 720,000 distinct CDR3 sequences, about 15% of them seen once, and the ten largest clones take about 8.4%. The material sequenced was blood. The receptors shown here come from a man younger than 35 with Graves' hyperthyroidism.

Ten or more counts support this clonotype. This chain uses TRBV20-1 with TRBJ2-1; TRBD2 agrees at 12 bases. This CDR3 is built from 17 residues. Germline assignment: CDR1 DFQATT and CDR2 SNEGSKA (reference sequence). V gave up 1 base and J gave up 6 bases; unmatched junction bases: 10. CDR3 in DNA: TGCAGTGCTAGAGGTAGAGGGCCGGGACTAGCGGGCAATGAGCAGTTCTTC. Translating it yields CSARGRGPGLAGNEQFF.

This clonotype was counted many times. This rearrangement joins TRBV6-1 to TRBJ1-1; D is uncertain. V shed 11 bases and J shed 2 bases, with 15 bases lying between them. This CDR3 spans 13 amino acids. The V gene's germline CDR1 is MNHNS and CDR2 SASEGT. The CDR3 loop is CAYSRALNTEAFF. The CDR3 DNA reads as TGTGCCTACTCCCGGGCTCTAAACACTGAAGCTTTCTTT.

This clonotype occurred many times. The V and J genes are TRBV28 and TRBJ2-7, with 12 bases lining up with TRBD1. Trimming at V came to 7 bases and at J to 3 bases, leaving 13 bases not matched to a gene. Germline CDR1 and CDR2: MDHEN and SYDVKM. This CDR3 is built from 17 residues. The CDR3 loop reads CASTYSPGQGASYEQYF. The DNA for the CDR3 is TGTGCCAGCACATATTCACCGGGACAGGGGGCGAGCTACGAGCAGTACTTC.

This chain joins TRBV30 and TRBJ2-3, with TRBD2 as a possible D gene (5 bases). Germline CDR1 and CDR2: GTSNPN and SVGIG (reference sequence). The CDR3 covers 15 residues. Trimming took off 2 bases at V and 4 bases at J, with 16 bases between the two ends. The CDR3 region has the DNA TGTGCCTGGAGTATCGGCGTCCAGAGGGCAGATACGCAGTATTTT. This sequence encodes CAWSIGVQRADTQYF.

This clonotype was seen ten or more times. The genes are TRBV28 and TRBJ2-7; D might be TRBD2 (6 bases). The CDR3 runs to 15 residues. V gave up 5 bases and J gave up 2 bases, with 16 bases separating them. Per the germline V gene, CDR1 is MDHEN and CDR2 is SYDVKM. The CDR3 protein is CASSPSHGGTYEQYF. For the CDR3, the DNA is TGTGCCAGCAGTCCCAGCCACGGCGGGACCTACGAGCAGTACTTC.

The sample holds one count of this clonotype. This chain uses TRBV7-3 with TRBJ2-7; perhaps TRBD2 as D (5 bases). The length of the CDR3 is 13 residues. Germline CDR1 is SGHTA and CDR2 is FQGTGA. Trimming pared 5 bases from V and 3 bases from J, leaving 11 bases between. Written as DNA, the CDR3 is TGTGCCAGCAGCCTCCTCCGGGGCTACGAGCAGTACTTC. This encodes CASSLLRGYEQYF.

The V call is TRBV20-1, the J call TRBJ1-5; the match to TRBD1 covers 7 bases. J gave up 6 bases and V 7 bases, and 9 bases lay outside the gene matches. This CDR3 spans 13 amino acids. The germline V gene has CDR1 DFQATT and CDR2 SNEGSKA (reference sequence). In DNA form, the CDR3 reads TGCAGTGTGAGACAGGGCAGGGGTCAGCCCCAGCATTTT. Its protein is CSVRQGRGQPQHF.

The genes are TRBV10-3 and TRBJ2-3, with 10 nucleotides matching TRBD2. Germline CDR1 reads ENHRY; CDR2 reads SYGVKD. The CDR3 has 14 residues. The ends lost 5 bases at V and 6 bases at J; junction bases unmatched: 5. The CDR3 loop reads CAISQKTSGDTQYF. The CDR3 coding sequence is TGTGCCATCAGTCAAAAGACTAGCGGGGATACGCAGTATTTT.

The chain couples TRBV5-1 to TRBJ2-1; D is unresolved. Germline CDR1 is SGHRS and CDR2 is YFSETQ. The length of the CDR3 is 13 residues. Trimming stripped 4 bases from V and 6 bases from J, with 11 bases between. CDR3 sequence reads: CASSLASVNEQFF. CDR3 nucleotide sequence: TGCGCCAGCAGCCTGGCCTCCGTCAATGAGCAGTTCTTC. Based on the CDR3 plus reference TRBV5-1 and TRBJ2-1, the full variable domain is KAGVTQTPRYLIKTRGQQVTLSCSPISGHRSVSWYQQTPGQGLQFLFEYFSETQRNKGNFPGRFSGRQFSNSRSEMNVSTLELGDSALYLCASSLASVNEQFFGPGTRLTVL.

Details on this clonotype: An end of the junction differs from the germline gene, which may be a read error. This chain links TRBV2 with TRBJ1-5; D uncertain. CDR1 is SNHLY, CDR2 FYNNEI, per germline. The CDR3 runs to 12 residues. CDR3 in amino acids: CAGRRTLGPQHF. For the CDR3, the DNA is TGTGCCGGCAGACGGACCTTAGGGCCCCAGCATTTT.

The chain uses TRBV20-1 and TRBJ2-7; D is perhaps TRBD2 (5 bases). Germline V gene data show CDR1 as DFQATT and CDR2 as SNEGSKA (reference sequence). This CDR3 has 14 residues. V was shortened by 0 bases and J by 0 bases, with 9 bases between the two germline ends. The CDR3, as DNA: TGCAGTGCTAGAGAGGTGGGGAGCTCCTACGAGCAGTACTTC. The encoded protein is CSAREVGSSYEQYF.

As for this clonotype: It may be a read error: a sequence one base away is much more abundant. The V gene is TRBV6-5, the J gene TRBJ1-6; no reliable D call. Germline loops: CDR1 MNHEY, CDR2 SVGAGI. There are 16 residues in the CDR3. This CDR3 is CASSSVLSSCNSPLHF. The DNA of the CDR3 is TGTGCCAGCAGTTCCGTTCTGAGCTCCTGTAATTCACCCCTCCACTTT.

This clonotype showed up many times. V and J are TRBV7-8 and TRBJ2-3; a weak D match, TRBD2 (5 bases). The CDR3 is 15 amino acids. V was trimmed by 1 base and J by 2 bases, leaving 10 bases between them. Germline V gene data show CDR1 as SGHVS and CDR2 as FQNEAQ. CDR3 bases: TGTGCCAGCAGCTTAGTGAGAGGGCCCACAGATACGCAGTATTTT. Translated, it gives CASSLVRGPTDTQYF.

The chain recombines TRBV27 with TRBJ1-2, with a weak D call TRBD1 (5 bases). The V end lost 6 bases, the J end lost 7 bases, and 21 bases lay between the germline ends. Germline loops: CDR1 MNHEY, CDR2 SMNVEV (reference sequence). The CDR3 is made up of 15 amino acids. CDR3 sequence (DNA): TGTGCCAGCAGCCCCCTTCTCGGGACTTCTGGTGGCTACACCTTC. Encoded protein: CASSPLLGTSGGYTF.

There are a few counts of this clonotype. CDR3: CASSLGHIGGETQYF. In nucleotides, the CDR3 is TGTGCCAGCAGCCTGGGACACATTGGGGGAGAGACCCAGTACTTC. V is TRBV3-1 and J is TRBJ2-5, with D perhaps matching TRBD1 (6 bases). Germline loops: CDR1 LGHDT, CDR2 YNNKEL (reference sequence). V was trimmed by 4 bases and J by 4 bases, leaving 16 bases between them. The CDR3 runs 15 residues.

This chain uses TRBV5-1 with TRBJ2-3; D may be TRBD2 (6 bases). Germline V gives CDR1 SGHRS, CDR2 YFSETQ. The CDR3 is made up of 14 amino acids. V lost 4 bases and J lost 4, with 13 bases in between. The CDR3 bases are TGCGCCAGCAGCGAGTCGGGAGCGGCAGATACGCAGTATTTT. It encodes CASSESGAADTQYF.

This clonotype was observed at least ten times. The genes are TRBV10-2 and TRBJ2-7; D call uncertain. This CDR3 is 13 amino acids long. V was shortened by 3 bases and J by 0 bases, with 6 bases between the two germline ends. Germline loops: CDR1 WSHSY, CDR2 SAAADI. In DNA, the CDR3 is TGCGCCAGCAGTGAACCGGGCTCCTACGAGCAGTACTTC. Protein: CASSEPGSYEQYF.

This clonotype has just a few counts. V and J are TRBV28 and TRBJ1-4; 11 bases fit TRBD1. This CDR3 is 16 amino acids long. Germline V CDR1 and CDR2: MDHEN, SYDVKM. V dropped 6 bases and J dropped 5; count of bases not matched to a gene: 8. CDR3 in DNA: TGTGCCAGCAGAATCATCGGGACAGGGGGGAATGAAAAACTGTTTTTT. This gives the protein CASRIIGTGGNEKLFF.

This clonotype showed up many times. The chain is built from TRBV20-1 and TRBJ2-1; D is undetermined. Germline V gene lookup returns CDR1 DFQATT and CDR2 SNEGSKA (reference sequence). CDR3 length: 15 residues. V was cut by 5 bases and J by 0 bases, with 14 bases left in between. CDR3 nucleotides: TGCAGTGCTGTAGGGCCCTTCTCCTCCTACAATGAGCAGTTCTTC. This gives the protein CSAVGPFSSYNEQFF.